This is a list of T cell receptor beta chains from one sample in a study of OX40 agonist ivuxolimab in advanced cancers. Method: immunoSEQ multiplex PCR; TCRdb's copy keeps in-frame clones and lacks some. The sample includes approximately 100,000 clones, over 75% of them seen just once. The sample was CD4+ or CD8+ T cells sorted from blood, taken in a trial of the OX40 agonist ivuxolimab. The origin of the receptors is an adult with an advanced solid tumor such as melanoma, head and neck, liver or kidney cancer. The CDR3 runs from the conserved cysteine through the conserved F or W. The order of the fields is V gene, clone size, D gene, J gene, CDR3 protein, CDR3 DNA. A D gene is named only where the DNA matches it firmly. Clone size appears in some rows only: once, few, many, or a class for an expanded clone.

v_call: TRBV5-1
clone_size: NA
d_call: NA
j_call: TRBJ2-5
cdr3_aa: CASRAQTGQETQYF
cdr3_nt: TGCGCCAGCAGGGCACAGACAGGTCAAGAGACCCAGTACTTC

v_call: TRBV6-6
clone_size: NA
d_call: NA
j_call: TRBJ1-1
cdr3_aa: CATRRGKVSEAFF
cdr3_nt: TGTGCCACCCGCCGCGGGAAGGTATCTGAAGCTTTCTTT

v_call: TRBV7-9
clone_size: NA
d_call: NA
j_call: TRBJ2-7
cdr3_aa: CASSLGGASHEQYF
cdr3_nt: TGTGCCAGCAGCTTAGGGGGGGCTTCGCACGAGCAGTACTTC

v_call: TRBV21-1
clone_size: NA
d_call: NA
j_call: TRBJ2-3
cdr3_aa: CASSRHRDTQYF
cdr3_nt: TGTGCCAGCAGCAGACACAGGGATACGCAGTATTTT

v_call: TRBV10-3
clone_size: NA
d_call: NA
j_call: TRBJ2-7
cdr3_aa: CAISESGRATPQYEQYF
cdr3_nt: TGTGCCATCAGTGAATCTGGGCGGGCGACTCCCCAGTACGAGCAGTACTTC

v_call: TRBV14
clone_size: NA
d_call: NA
j_call: TRBJ2-3
cdr3_aa: CASSPDLRGSTDTQYF
cdr3_nt: TGTGCCAGCAGCCCAGACTTGCGTGGGAGCACAGATACGCAGTATTTT

v_call: TRBV29-1
clone_size: once
d_call: NA
j_call: TRBJ2-3
cdr3_aa: CSVEKRTADTQYF
cdr3_nt: TGCAGCGTTGAAAAGCGAACCGCAGATACGCAGTATTTT

v_call: TRBV7-2
clone_size: NA
d_call: TRBD1
j_call: TRBJ2-5
cdr3_aa: CASSWGTAQETQYF
cdr3_nt: TGTGCCAGCAGCTGGGGGACAGCGCAAGAGACCCAGTACTTC

v_call: TRBV5-1
clone_size: NA
d_call: TRBD2
j_call: TRBJ2-2
cdr3_aa: CASSLEGGRMVFF
cdr3_nt: TGCGCCAGCAGCTTGGAGGGCGGGAGAATGGTGTTTTTT

v_call: TRBV7-8
clone_size: NA
d_call: NA
j_call: TRBJ2-5
cdr3_aa: CASTLARTRGETQYF
cdr3_nt: TGTGCCAGCACCCTGGCCCGGACGAGAGGGGAGACCCAGTACTTC

v_call: TRBV10-1
clone_size: NA
d_call: NA
j_call: TRBJ2-6
cdr3_aa: CASKIPLRFSGANVLTF
cdr3_nt: TGCGCCAGCAAGATCCCCCTCCGTTTCTCTGGGGCCAACGTCCTGACTTTC

v_call: TRBV6-1
clone_size: NA
d_call: TRBD1
j_call: TRBJ1-5
cdr3_aa: CASSEQGADNQPQHF
cdr3_nt: TGTGCCAGCAGCGAACAGGGGGCGGACAATCAGCCCCAGCATTTT

v_call: TRBV15
clone_size: NA
d_call: NA
j_call: TRBJ2-5
cdr3_aa: CATSRDLGYGETQYF
cdr3_nt: TGTGCCACCAGCAGAGATCTTGGATATGGAGAGACCCAGTACTTC

v_call: TRBV7-2
clone_size: NA
d_call: NA
j_call: TRBJ2-7
cdr3_aa: CASSLAGGSYEQYF
cdr3_nt: TGTGCCAGCAGCTTAGCAGGCGGCTCCTACGAGCAGTACTTC

v_call: TRBV30
clone_size: NA
d_call: NA
j_call: TRBJ1-3
cdr3_aa: CAWSVPTGTTGNTIYF
cdr3_nt: TGTGCCTGGAGTGTACCCACAGGAACAACTGGAAACACCATATATTTT

v_call: TRBV27
clone_size: NA
d_call: NA
j_call: TRBJ2-7
cdr3_aa: CASSLGGYPGEQYF
cdr3_nt: TGTGCCAGCAGTTTAGGGGGTTACCCAGGTGAGCAGTACTTC

v_call: TRBV7-2
clone_size: NA
d_call: NA
j_call: TRBJ2-7
cdr3_aa: CASSSQPSGAFYEQYF
cdr3_nt: TGTGCCAGCAGCTCCCAGCCGTCGGGCGCCTTCTACGAGCAGTACTTC

v_call: TRBV27
clone_size: NA
d_call: TRBD2
j_call: TRBJ2-7
cdr3_aa: CASSFEAGGAYEQYF
cdr3_nt: TGTGCCAGCAGTTTCGAAGCGGGAGGGGCCTACGAGCAGTACTTC

v_call: TRBV18
clone_size: NA
d_call: NA
j_call: TRBJ2-5
cdr3_aa: CASSPPGGRGETQYF
cdr3_nt: TGTGCCAGCTCACCACCTGGAGGTCGAGGTGAGACCCAGTACTTC

v_call: TRBV6-1
clone_size: NA
d_call: NA
j_call: TRBJ2-7
cdr3_aa: CASSVKGDEQYF
cdr3_nt: TGTGCCAGCAGTGTAAAAGGGGACGAGCAGTACTTC

v_call: TRBV27
clone_size: NA
d_call: NA
j_call: TRBJ1-3
cdr3_aa: CASSFVRGNTIYF
cdr3_nt: TGTGCCAGCAGTTTTGTCCGTGGAAACACCATATATTTT

v_call: TRBV5-6
clone_size: NA
d_call: NA
j_call: TRBJ2-3
cdr3_aa: CASNPGAGTQYF
cdr3_nt: TGTGCCAGCAACCCAGGAGCGGGCACGCAGTATTTT

v_call: TRBV5-4
clone_size: NA
d_call: NA
j_call: TRBJ2-1
cdr3_aa: CASSFSSGSYNEQFF
cdr3_nt: TGTGCCAGCAGCTTCTCCAGCGGGTCCTACAATGAGCAGTTCTTC

v_call: TRBV7-9
clone_size: once
d_call: NA
j_call: TRBJ1-1
cdr3_aa: CASSSRGGSEAFF
cdr3_nt: TGTGCCAGCAGCAGTAGGGGGGGAAGTGAAGCTTTCTTT

v_call: TRBV28
clone_size: NA
d_call: NA
j_call: TRBJ2-5
cdr3_aa: CATTSIQTQYF
cdr3_nt: TGTGCCACCACCTCAATCCAGACCCAGTACTTC

v_call: TRBV21-1
clone_size: NA
d_call: NA
j_call: TRBJ2-2
cdr3_aa: CASSKALSAGGPNTGELFF
cdr3_nt: TGTGCCAGCAGCAAAGCGCTTTCGGCGGGAGGGCCGAACACCGGGGAGCTGTTTTTT

v_call: TRBV11-3
clone_size: few
d_call: TRBD2
j_call: TRBJ2-2
cdr3_aa: CASQTSGNTGELFF
cdr3_nt: TGTGCCAGCCAGACTAGCGGGAACACCGGGGAGCTGTTTTTT

v_call: TRBV30
clone_size: few
d_call: TRBD1
j_call: TRBJ1-5
cdr3_aa: CAWRGQGASNQPQHF
cdr3_nt: TGTGCCTGGAGAGGACAGGGGGCAAGCAATCAGCCCCAGCATTTT

v_call: TRBV7-2
clone_size: NA
d_call: TRBD2
j_call: TRBJ2-7
cdr3_aa: CASSLESSGTSYEQYF
cdr3_nt: TGTGCCAGCAGCTTAGAATCTAGCGGGACCTCCTACGAGCAGTACTTC

v_call: TRBV7-9
clone_size: few
d_call: NA
j_call: TRBJ1-2
cdr3_aa: CASSLAQNGYTF
cdr3_nt: TGTGCCAGCAGCTTAGCGCAGAATGGCTACACCTTC

v_call: TRBV10-3
clone_size: NA
d_call: TRBD2
j_call: TRBJ2-1
cdr3_aa: CAITPLAGLTYNEQFF
cdr3_nt: TGTGCCATCACCCCTCTAGCGGGACTAACCTACAATGAGCAGTTCTTC

v_call: TRBV4-2
clone_size: NA
d_call: NA
j_call: TRBJ1-2
cdr3_aa: CASSQGFARVGYGYTF
cdr3_nt: TGTGCCAGCAGCCAAGGCTTTGCCAGGGTTGGCTATGGCTACACCTTC

v_call: TRBV19
clone_size: NA
d_call: NA
j_call: TRBJ1-3
cdr3_aa: CASSLGSSGNTIYF
cdr3_nt: TGTGCCAGTAGTTTAGGGAGCTCTGGAAACACCATATATTTT

v_call: TRBV6-5
clone_size: NA
d_call: NA
j_call: TRBJ1-2
cdr3_aa: CASSYSRHRLPITF
cdr3_nt: TGTGCCAGCAGTTACTCGAGGCACAGACTACCTATCACCTTC

v_call: TRBV15
clone_size: once
d_call: TRBD1
j_call: TRBJ2-3
cdr3_aa: CATSRETGKTDTQYF
cdr3_nt: TGTGCCACCAGCAGAGAGACAGGGAAAACAGATACGCAGTATTTT

v_call: TRBV7-2
clone_size: NA
d_call: NA
j_call: TRBJ2-1
cdr3_aa: CASSLVSNYNEQFF
cdr3_nt: TGTGCCAGCAGCTTAGTATCAAACTACAATGAGCAGTTCTTC

v_call: TRBV4-3
clone_size: NA
d_call: TRBD2
j_call: TRBJ2-3
cdr3_aa: CASSQEGGSTDTQYF
cdr3_nt: TGCGCCAGCAGCCAAGAGGGCGGGAGTACAGATACGCAGTATTTT

v_call: TRBV9
clone_size: NA
d_call: TRBD2
j_call: TRBJ2-1
cdr3_aa: CASSVVAGGYAQQFF
cdr3_nt: TGTGCCAGCAGCGTAGTAGCGGGAGGTTATGCTCAGCAGTTCTTC

v_call: TRBV7-9
clone_size: NA
d_call: NA
j_call: TRBJ2-3
cdr3_aa: CASSLGLASDTQYF
cdr3_nt: TGTGCCAGCAGCTTAGGCCTAGCATCAGATACGCAGTATTTT

v_call: TRBV10-3
clone_size: NA
d_call: TRBD1
j_call: TRBJ2-7
cdr3_aa: CAIKAGGALYEQYF
cdr3_nt: TGTGCCATCAAAGCAGGGGGCGCTTTGTACGAGCAGTACTTC

v_call: TRBV6-1
clone_size: NA
d_call: NA
j_call: TRBJ2-3
cdr3_aa: CASSEDLPGEWDTQYF
cdr3_nt: TGTGCCAGCAGTGAGGACCTACCAGGGGAATGGGATACGCAGTATTTT

v_call: TRBV19
clone_size: once
d_call: TRBD1
j_call: TRBJ2-5
cdr3_aa: CASSTTLRRDSQETQYF
cdr3_nt: TGTGCCAGTAGTACCACGCTTCGCCGGGACAGCCAAGAGACCCAGTACTTC

v_call: TRBV25-1
clone_size: once
d_call: NA
j_call: TRBJ2-3
cdr3_aa: CASSDTQAPDTQYF
cdr3_nt: TGTGCCAGCAGTGACACCCAGGCTCCAGATACGCAGTATTTT

v_call: TRBV30
clone_size: NA
d_call: NA
j_call: TRBJ1-2
cdr3_aa: CAWSVTGSGYTF
cdr3_nt: TGTGCCTGGAGTGTAACGGGAAGTGGCTACACCTTC

v_call: TRBV5-6
clone_size: few
d_call: TRBD2
j_call: TRBJ2-1
cdr3_aa: CASSYVAGAYNEQFF
cdr3_nt: TGTGCCAGCAGTTACGTAGCGGGGGCATACAATGAGCAGTTCTTC

v_call: TRBV4-3
clone_size: NA
d_call: NA
j_call: TRBJ1-2
cdr3_aa: CASSQEWGNYGYTF
cdr3_nt: TGCGCCAGCAGCCAAGAATGGGGTAACTATGGCTACACCTTC

v_call: TRBV5-1
clone_size: NA
d_call: TRBD1
j_call: TRBJ2-6
cdr3_aa: CASTPSGGVVANVLTF
cdr3_nt: TGCGCCAGCACTCCGTCAGGGGGCGTTGTGGCCAACGTCCTGACTTTC

v_call: TRBV5-4
clone_size: once
d_call: TRBD2
j_call: TRBJ2-4
cdr3_aa: CASSQQVGGGIAKNIQYF
cdr3_nt: TGTGCCAGCAGCCAACAGGTCGGGGGAGGGATAGCCAAAAACATTCAGTACTTC

v_call: TRBV19
clone_size: NA
d_call: NA
j_call: TRBJ2-1
cdr3_aa: CASSIQIWGPLASEQFF
cdr3_nt: TGTGCCAGTAGTATACAGATTTGGGGCCCATTGGCGTCTGAGCAGTTCTTC

v_call: TRBV5-8
clone_size: NA
d_call: TRBD1
j_call: TRBJ1-1
cdr3_aa: CASSHRTGGVTEAFF
cdr3_nt: TGTGCCAGCAGCCACCGTACAGGGGGAGTCACTGAAGCTTTCTTT

v_call: TRBV28
clone_size: once
d_call: TRBD1
j_call: TRBJ1-6
cdr3_aa: CASNVDRGSPLLHF
cdr3_nt: TGTGCCAGCAATGTTGACAGGGGGTCCCCCCTCCTCCACTTT

v_call: TRBV7-2
clone_size: NA
d_call: NA
j_call: TRBJ2-3
cdr3_aa: CASSQALVATQYF
cdr3_nt: TGTGCCAGCAGCCAGGCCCTAGTCGCTACGCAGTATTTT

v_call: TRBV10-2
clone_size: NA
d_call: NA
j_call: TRBJ1-5
cdr3_aa: CASSESSVPGQPQHF
cdr3_nt: TGCGCCAGCAGTGAGAGTAGCGTCCCTGGGCAGCCCCAGCATTTT

v_call: TRBV30
clone_size: NA
d_call: NA
j_call: TRBJ2-7
cdr3_aa: CAWSIRGYEQYF
cdr3_nt: TGTGCCTGGAGTATTCGGGGCTACGAGCAGTACTTC